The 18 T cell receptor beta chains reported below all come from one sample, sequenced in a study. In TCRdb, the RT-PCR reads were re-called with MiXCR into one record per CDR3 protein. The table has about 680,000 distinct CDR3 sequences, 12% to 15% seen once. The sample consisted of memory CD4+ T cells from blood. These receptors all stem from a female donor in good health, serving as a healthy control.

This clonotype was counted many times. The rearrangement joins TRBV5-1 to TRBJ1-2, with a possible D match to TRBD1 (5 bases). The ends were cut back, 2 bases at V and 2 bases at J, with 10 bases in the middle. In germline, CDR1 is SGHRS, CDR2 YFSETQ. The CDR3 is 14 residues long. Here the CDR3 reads CASSFTGTNYGYTF. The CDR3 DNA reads TGCGCCAGCAGCTTCACAGGAACCAACTATGGCTACACCTTC.

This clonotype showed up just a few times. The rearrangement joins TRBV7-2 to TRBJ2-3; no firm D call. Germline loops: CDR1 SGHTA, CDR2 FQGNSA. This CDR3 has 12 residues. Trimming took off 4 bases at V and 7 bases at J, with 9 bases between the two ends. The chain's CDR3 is CASSSGPNTQYF. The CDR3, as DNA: TGTGCCAGCAGCTCTGGACCGAATACGCAGTATTTT. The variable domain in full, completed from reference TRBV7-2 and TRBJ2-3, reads GAGVSQSPSNKVTEKGKDVELRCDPISGHTALYWYRQSLGQGLEFLIYFQGNSAPDKSGLPSDRFSAERTGGSVSTLTIQRTQQEDSAVYLCASSSGPNTQYFGPGTRLTVL.

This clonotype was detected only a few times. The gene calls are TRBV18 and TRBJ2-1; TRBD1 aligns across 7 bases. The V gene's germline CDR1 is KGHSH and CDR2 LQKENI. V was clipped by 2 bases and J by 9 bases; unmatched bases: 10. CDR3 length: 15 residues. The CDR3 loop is CASSPAYRDSGEQFF. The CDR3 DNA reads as TGTGCCAGCTCACCAGCCTATCGGGACAGCGGTGAGCAGTTCTTC.

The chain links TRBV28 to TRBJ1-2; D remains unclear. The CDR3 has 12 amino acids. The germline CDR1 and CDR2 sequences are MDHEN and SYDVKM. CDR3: CGGRSRSYGYTF. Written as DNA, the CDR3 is TGTGGAGGCCGTTCTAGAAGCTATGGCTACACCTTC.

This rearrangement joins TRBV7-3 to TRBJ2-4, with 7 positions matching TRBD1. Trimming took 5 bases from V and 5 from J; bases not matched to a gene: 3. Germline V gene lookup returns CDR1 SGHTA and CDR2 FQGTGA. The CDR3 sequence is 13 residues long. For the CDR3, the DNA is TGTGCCAGCAGCAGGGACAGTGAAAACATTCAGTACTTC. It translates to CASSRDSENIQYF.

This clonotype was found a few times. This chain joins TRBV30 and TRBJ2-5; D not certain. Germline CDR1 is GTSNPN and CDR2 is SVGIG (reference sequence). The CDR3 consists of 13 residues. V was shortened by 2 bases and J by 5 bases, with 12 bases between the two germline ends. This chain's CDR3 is CAWSLQIGETQYF. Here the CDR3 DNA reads TGTGCCTGGAGTCTCCAGATTGGCGAGACCCAGTACTTC. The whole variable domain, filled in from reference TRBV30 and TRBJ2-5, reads SQTIHQWPATLVQPVGSPLSLECTVEGTSNPNLYWYRQAAGRGLQLLFYSVGIGQISSEVPQNLSASRPQDRQFILSSKKLLLSDSGFYLCAWSLQIGETQYFGPGTRLLVL.

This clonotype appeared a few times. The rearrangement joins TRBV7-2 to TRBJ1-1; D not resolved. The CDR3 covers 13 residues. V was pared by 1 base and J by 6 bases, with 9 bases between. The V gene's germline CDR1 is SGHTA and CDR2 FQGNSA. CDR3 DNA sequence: TGTGCCAGCAGCTTAGTAAGGCTGGCTGAAGCTTTCTTT. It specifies CASSLVRLAEAFF.

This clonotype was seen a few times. This chain's CDR3 is CASSLMTTTQETQYF. For the CDR3, the DNA is TGTGCCAGCAGCTTGATGACAACAACCCAAGAGACCCAGTACTTC. The chain carries TRBV5-5 and TRBJ2-5; no definite D call. The CDR3 length is 15 residues. Trimming cost V 1 base and J 1 base, with 11 bases left between them. CDR1 is SGHKS, CDR2 YYEKEE, per germline (reference sequence).

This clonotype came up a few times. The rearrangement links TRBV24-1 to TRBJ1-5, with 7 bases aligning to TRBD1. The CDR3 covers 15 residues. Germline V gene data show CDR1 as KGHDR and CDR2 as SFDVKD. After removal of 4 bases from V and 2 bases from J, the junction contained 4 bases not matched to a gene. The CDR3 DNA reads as TGTGCCACCAGTGACCCCGGACAGGGCAATCAGCCCCAGCATTTT. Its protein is CATSDPGQGNQPQHF.

The CDR3 reads CASSPRGASNGELFF. The CDR3 nucleotides read TGTGCCAGCAGCCCCCGGGGGGCGAGTAACGGGGAGCTGTTTTTT. The chain carries TRBV6-6 and TRBJ2-2; D perhaps matches TRBD2 (7 bases). CDR1 and CDR2 (germline): MNHNY, SVGAGI (reference sequence). Trimming cost V 6 bases and J 7 bases, with 18 bases left between them. This CDR3 has 15 residues.

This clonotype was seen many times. CDR3: CASSLLQGSNEKLFF. For the CDR3, the DNA is TGTGCCAGCAGTCTACTACAGGGCTCTAATGAAAAACTGTTTTTT. This rearrangement joins TRBV12-3 or TRBV12-4 to TRBJ1-4; a possible D gene is TRBD1 (6 bases). V lost 5 bases, J lost 3 bases, and 13 bases lay in between. This CDR3 comprises 15 residues.

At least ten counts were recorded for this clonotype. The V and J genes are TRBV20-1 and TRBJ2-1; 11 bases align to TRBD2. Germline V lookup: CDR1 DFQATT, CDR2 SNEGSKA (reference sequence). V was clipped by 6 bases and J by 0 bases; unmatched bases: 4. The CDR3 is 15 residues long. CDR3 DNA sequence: TGCAGTGCGCTAGCGGGAGGTAGCTCCTACAATGAGCAGTTCTTC. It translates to CSALAGGSSYNEQFF.

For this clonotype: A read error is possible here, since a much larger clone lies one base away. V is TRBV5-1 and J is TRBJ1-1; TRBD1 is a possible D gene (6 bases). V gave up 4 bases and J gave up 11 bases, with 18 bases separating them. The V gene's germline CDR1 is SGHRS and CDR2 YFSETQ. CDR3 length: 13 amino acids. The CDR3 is CASSVNRESEAFF. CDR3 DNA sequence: TGCGCCAGCAGCGTAAACAGGGAATCGGAGGCTTTCTTT.

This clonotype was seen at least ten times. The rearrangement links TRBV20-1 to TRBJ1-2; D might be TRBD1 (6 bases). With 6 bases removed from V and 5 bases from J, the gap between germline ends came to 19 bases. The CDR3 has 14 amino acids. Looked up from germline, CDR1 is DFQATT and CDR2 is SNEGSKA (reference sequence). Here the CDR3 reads CSAAPGASEYGYTF. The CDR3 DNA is TGCAGTGCCGCGCCGGGGGCGTCGGAGTATGGCTACACCTTC.

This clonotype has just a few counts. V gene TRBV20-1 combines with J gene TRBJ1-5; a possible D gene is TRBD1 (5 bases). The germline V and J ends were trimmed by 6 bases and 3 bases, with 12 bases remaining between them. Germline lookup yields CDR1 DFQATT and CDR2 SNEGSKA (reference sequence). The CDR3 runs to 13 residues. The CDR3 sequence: CSAEGHLNQPQHF. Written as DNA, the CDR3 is TGCAGTGCAGAAGGACACCTCAATCAGCCCCAGCATTTT.

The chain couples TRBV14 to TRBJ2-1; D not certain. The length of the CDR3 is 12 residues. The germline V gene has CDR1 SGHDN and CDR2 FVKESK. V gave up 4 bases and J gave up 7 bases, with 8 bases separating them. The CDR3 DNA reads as TGTGCCAGCAGCCGATTCGGGAATGAGCAGTTCTTC. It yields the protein CASSRFGNEQFF. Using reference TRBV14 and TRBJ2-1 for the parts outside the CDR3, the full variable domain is EAGVTQFPSHSVIEKGQTVTLRCDPISGHDNLYWYRRVMGKEIKFLLHFVKESKQDESGMPNNRFLAERTGGTYSTLKVQPAELEDSGVYFCASSRFGNEQFFGPGTRLTVL.

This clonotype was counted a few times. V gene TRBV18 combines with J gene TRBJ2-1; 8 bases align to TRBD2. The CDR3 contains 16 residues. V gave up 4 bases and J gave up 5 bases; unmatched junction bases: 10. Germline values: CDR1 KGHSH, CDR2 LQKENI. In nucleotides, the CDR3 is TGTGCCAGCTCACAACTGGGATTGGGACTAGACAATGAGCAGTTCTTC. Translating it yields CASSQLGLGLDNEQFF. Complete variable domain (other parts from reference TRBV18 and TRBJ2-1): NAGVMQNPRHLVRRRGQEARLRCSPMKGHSHVYWYRQLPEEGLKFMVYLQKENIIDESGMPKERFSAEFPKEGPSILRIQQVVRGDSAAYFCASSQLGLGLDNEQFFGPGTRLTVL.

The CDR3 loop reads CASSPPGLAGQRTQYF. CDR3 DNA: TGTGCCAGCAGCCCCCCAGGACTAGCGGGGCAAAGGACCCAGTACTTC. The rearrangement joins TRBV9 to TRBJ2-5, with TRBD2 matching over 12 bases. Germline trimming cut 4 bases from V and 7 bases from J; bases unmatched to any gene: 11. Germline V gene lookup returns CDR1 SGDLS and CDR2 YYNGEE. The CDR3 length is 16 residues.